A single sample is the source of the 9 T cell receptor beta chains below, sequenced in a study of T cells in Graves' hyperthyroidism and ophthalmopathy. RNA transcripts served as the template for amplifying TCR beta CDR3 regions. Researchers ran a first-round RT-PCR on the TCR CDR3 using the HTBI primer set. TCRdb fed the multiplex PCR reads into MiXCR, producing one record per CDR3 protein. Of about 360,000 distinct CDR3 sequences in the sample, 15% to 20% are singletons; the top ten hold 3.5% to 4%. The sequenced material came from blood. The receptors originated from a woman younger than 30 with Graves' hyperthyroidism.

The genes are TRBV4-2 and TRBJ2-5; tentatively, D is TRBD2 (5 bases). The CDR3 consists of 14 residues. Germline-derived CDR1 and CDR2 are LGHNA and YNFKEQ. V lost 0 bases to trimming and J lost 2 bases, with 7 bases between them. CDR3 nucleotide sequence: TGTGCCAGCAGCCAAGAAGCGGAACAAGAGACCCAGTACTTC. Translated, it gives CASSQEAEQETQYF.

This clonotype came up many times. This chain uses TRBV11-2 with TRBJ1-2; possibly TRBD1 for D (5 bases). The V and J ends lost 6 bases and 5 bases respectively, with 16 bases between them. The CDR3 extends over 14 amino acids. In germline, CDR1 is SGHAT, CDR2 FQNNGV. CDR3 region: CASRRLGGYYGYTF. The CDR3 DNA is TGTGCCAGCAGGAGGCTTGGGGGTTATTATGGCTACACCTTC.

This clonotype was counted ten times or more. The chain is built from TRBV6-1 and TRBJ2-7; 8 nucleotides agree with TRBD1. The CDR3 totals 18 residues. With 3 bases clipped from V and 3 bases from J, the junction kept 16 bases outside the gene matches. Germline values: CDR1 MNHNS, CDR2 SASEGT. This CDR3 reads CASSDVGQGAFYNYEQYF. CDR3 sequence (DNA): TGTGCCAGCAGTGATGTCGGGCAGGGGGCCTTCTACAACTACGAGCAGTACTTC.

In its sample, this clonotype was seen many times. V usage is TRBV13 and J usage is TRBJ1-2, with D maybe TRBD1 (5 bases). Germline V CDR1 and CDR2: PRHDT, FYEKMQ (reference sequence). Trimming shortened V by 5 bases and J by 6 bases, and 19 bases separated the two germline ends. The CDR3 is 15 residues long. Here the CDR3 DNA reads TGTGCCAGCAGCCCCCTCAGAGTCAGCAGGGATGGCTACACCTTC. It is translated as CASSPLRVSRDGYTF.

The J gene is TRBJ2-2, the V gene TRBV11-2; TRBD2 agrees at 10 bases. The CDR3 spans 17 residues. Germline-derived CDR1 and CDR2 are SGHAT and FQNNGV. Trimming took 8 bases from V and 6 from J; bases not matched to a gene: 15. The CDR3: CASGPSIAGGRSGELFF. Written as DNA, the CDR3 is TGTGCCAGCGGCCCGAGTATAGCGGGGGGCCGATCCGGGGAGCTGTTTTTT.

This clonotype was detected ten times or more. V is TRBV5-1 and J is TRBJ1-1, with a weak D call TRBD1 (6 bases). Germline V gives CDR1 SGHRS, CDR2 YFSETQ. The CDR3 sequence is 14 residues long. Trimming left V 2 bases short and J 3 bases short, with 11 bases between. This CDR3 is CASSFSGHHTEAFF. CDR3 in DNA: TGCGCCAGCAGCTTTTCGGGACACCACACTGAAGCTTTCTTT.

In its sample, this clonotype was seen a few times. This chain joins TRBV6-1 and TRBJ1-1; D might be TRBD1 (6 bases). The ends were cut back, 10 bases at V and 2 bases at J, with 14 bases in the middle. CDR3 length: 13 residues. Germline assignment: CDR1 MNHNS and CDR2 SASEGT. Here the CDR3 DNA reads TGTGCCACCGAGGGACAAATTAACACTGAAGCTTTCTTT. Its translation: CATEGQINTEAFF.

In this sample, this clonotype turned up many times. The chain recombines TRBV6-5 with TRBJ2-6; 12 bases are shared with TRBD1. Looked up from germline, CDR1 is MNHEY and CDR2 is SVGAGI. The V segment lost 7 bases and the J segment 3 bases; nucleotides outside the gene matches: 16. The CDR3 extends over 20 amino acids. The CDR3 reads CASTKIPGDRGRGGANVLTF. The CDR3 DNA sequence: TGTGCCAGCACAAAAATCCCTGGGGACAGGGGGCGAGGTGGGGCCAACGTCCTGACTTTC.

This clonotype appeared many times. The chain carries TRBV30 and TRBJ1-2; D unclear. CDR1 and CDR2 from the germline V gene are GTSNPN and SVGIG (reference sequence). The CDR3 loop spans 11 amino acids. The V and J ends lost 1 base and 8 bases respectively, with 8 bases between them. The CDR3 coding sequence is TGTGCCTGGAGTGCTCAGGAGGGCTACACCTTC. Its protein is CAWSAQEGYTF.